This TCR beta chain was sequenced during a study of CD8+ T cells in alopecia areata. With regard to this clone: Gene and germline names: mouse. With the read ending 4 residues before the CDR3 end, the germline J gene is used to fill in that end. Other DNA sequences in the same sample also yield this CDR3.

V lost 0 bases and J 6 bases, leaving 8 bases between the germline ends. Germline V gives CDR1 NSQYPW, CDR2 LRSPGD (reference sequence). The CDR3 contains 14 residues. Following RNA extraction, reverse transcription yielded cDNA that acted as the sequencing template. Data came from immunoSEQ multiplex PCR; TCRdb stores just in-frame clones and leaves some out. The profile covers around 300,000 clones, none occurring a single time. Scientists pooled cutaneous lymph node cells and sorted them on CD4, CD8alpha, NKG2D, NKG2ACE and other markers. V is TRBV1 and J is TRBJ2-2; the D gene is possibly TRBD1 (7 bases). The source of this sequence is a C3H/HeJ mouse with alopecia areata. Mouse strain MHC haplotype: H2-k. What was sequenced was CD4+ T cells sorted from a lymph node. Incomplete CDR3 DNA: TGCACCTGCAGTGCAGAAGGGGGCCCCGGG. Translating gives CTCSAEGGPG. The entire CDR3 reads CTCSAEGGPGQLYF.